A selection of T cell receptor beta chains follows, all from one sample in a study of regulatory T cells in long-lasting Graves disease. In TCRdb, the multiplex PCR reads were re-called with MiXCR into one record per CDR3 protein. The sample holds some 410,000 distinct CDR3 sequences, about 17% seen once. These sequences were also reported in another study, on T cells in Graves' hyperthyroidism and ophthalmopathy.

This specimen consisted of peripheral blood mononuclear cells (PBMCs), obtained at new diagnosis, from a patient treated with antithyroid drugs. These TCRs come from a woman between 25 and 40 years old with Graves disease. CDR3s leave out the opening cysteine and the closing phenylalanine or tryptophan. The order of the fields is CDR3 length, J gene, V gene, CDR3 protein.

12,TRBJ2-7,TRBV10-3,AISAGQGAGEQY
16,TRBJ2-6,TRBV7-6,ASSLLQLTSSGANVLT
13,TRBJ2-1,TRBV6-1,ASSERDRPSLEQF
14,TRBJ2-7,TRBV15,ATSSPRTGITDEQY
14,TRBJ1-6,TRBV28,ASSFSSRGGNSPLH
15,TRBJ2-1,TRBV5-1,ASSWGVGGSSYNEQF
11,TRBJ2-2,TRBV2,ASSEESTGELF
13,TRBJ2-3,TRBV5-5,ASSEHWGSVDTQY
12,TRBJ2-1,TRBV28,ASSQQGMSNEQF
13,TRBJ2-1,TRBV10-3,AISDPSGRGNEQF
10,TRBJ2-7,TRBV7-9,ASSLWGLEQY
12,TRBJ1-6,TRBV2,ASRIEGPNSPLH
13,TRBJ2-7,TRBV13,ASSPGPGAPYEQY
12,TRBJ1-1,TRBV7-9,ASSLIDRGPEAF
14,TRBJ2-3,TRBV19,ASSVRGTSGSDTQY
13,TRBJ2-2,TRBV7-9,ASSSHMTVTGELF
14,TRBJ2-2,TRBV9,ASSVDGQGGTGELF
9,TRBJ2-5,TRBV6-1,ARGLGETQY
14,TRBJ2-7,TRBV28,ASSFTLAGLTYEQY
9,TRBJ1-2,TRBV7-9,ASSLGGNYT
12,TRBJ2-5,TRBV28,ASTPAGQLETQY
15,TRBJ2-1,TRBV19,ASRHTHYESSYNEQF
13,TRBJ1-1,TRBV20-1,SAKKPGPGGPEAF
12,TRBJ2-1,TRBV29-1,SVGPADTYNEQF
12,TRBJ2-7,TRBV15,ATSSGTGPYEQY
10,TRBJ2-7,TRBV2,ASRRQGAGQY
12,TRBJ2-1,TRBV9,ASSAYLLDNEQF
14,TRBJ2-3,TRBV6-5,ASSYSERGHTDTQY
13,TRBJ1-2,TRBV4-1,ASSQAPTGPPGYT